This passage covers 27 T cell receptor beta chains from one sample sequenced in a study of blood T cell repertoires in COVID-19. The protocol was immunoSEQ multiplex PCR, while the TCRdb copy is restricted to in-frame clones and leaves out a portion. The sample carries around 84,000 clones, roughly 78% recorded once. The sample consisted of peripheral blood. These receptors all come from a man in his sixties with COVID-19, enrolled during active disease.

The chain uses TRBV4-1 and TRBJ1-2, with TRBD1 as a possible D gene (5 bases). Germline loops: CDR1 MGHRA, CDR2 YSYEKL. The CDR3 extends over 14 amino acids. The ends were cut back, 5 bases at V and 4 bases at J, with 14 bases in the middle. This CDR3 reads CASSVPGRPYGYTF. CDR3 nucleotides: TGCGCCAGCAGCGTTCCAGGGCGACCCTATGGCTACACCTTC.

The chain's CDR3 is CATSWVRGNSPLHF. CDR3 bases: TGTGCCACCAGCTGGGTTAGGGGAAATTCACCCCTCCACTTT. The rearrangement joins TRBV15 to TRBJ1-6; D may be TRBD1 (5 bases). Germline lookup yields CDR1 LNHNV and CDR2 YYDKDF (reference sequence). The CDR3 totals 14 residues. The ends were cut back, 5 bases at V and 7 bases at J, with 12 bases in the middle.

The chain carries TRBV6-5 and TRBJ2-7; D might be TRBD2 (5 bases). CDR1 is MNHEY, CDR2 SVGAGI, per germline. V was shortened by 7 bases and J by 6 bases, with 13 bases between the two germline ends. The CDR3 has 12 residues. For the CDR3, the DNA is TGTGCCAGCAAGCCGGGAACGGGCGAGCAGTACTTC. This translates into CASKPGTGEQYF.

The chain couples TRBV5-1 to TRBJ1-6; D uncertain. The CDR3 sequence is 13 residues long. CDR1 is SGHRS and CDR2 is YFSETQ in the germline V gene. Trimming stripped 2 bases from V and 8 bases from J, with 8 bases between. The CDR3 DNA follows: TGCGCCAGCAGCTTCCTACCTGATTCACCCCTCCACTTT. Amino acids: CASSFLPDSPLHF.

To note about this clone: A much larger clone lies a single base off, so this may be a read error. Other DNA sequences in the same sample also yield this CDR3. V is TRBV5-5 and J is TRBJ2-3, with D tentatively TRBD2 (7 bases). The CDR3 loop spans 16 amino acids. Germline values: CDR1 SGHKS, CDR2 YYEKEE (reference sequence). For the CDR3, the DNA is TGTGCCAGCTGCTTGGGAGGGGGGGGGCGGGCCCTCCCTGGGTATTTT. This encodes CASCLGGGGRALPGYF.

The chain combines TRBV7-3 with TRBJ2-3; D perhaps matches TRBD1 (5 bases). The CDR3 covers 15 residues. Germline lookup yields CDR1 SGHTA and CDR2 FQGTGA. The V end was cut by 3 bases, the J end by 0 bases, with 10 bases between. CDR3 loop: CASSFDRASTDTQYF. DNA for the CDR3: TGTGCCAGCAGCTTCGACAGAGCTAGCACAGATACGCAGTATTTT.

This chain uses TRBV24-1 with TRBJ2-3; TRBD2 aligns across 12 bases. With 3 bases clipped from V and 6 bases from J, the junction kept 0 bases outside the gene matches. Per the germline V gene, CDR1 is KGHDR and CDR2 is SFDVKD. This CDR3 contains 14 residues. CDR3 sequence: CATSDGTSGDTQYF. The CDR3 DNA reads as TGTGCCACCAGTGATGGGACTAGCGGGGATACGCAGTATTTT.

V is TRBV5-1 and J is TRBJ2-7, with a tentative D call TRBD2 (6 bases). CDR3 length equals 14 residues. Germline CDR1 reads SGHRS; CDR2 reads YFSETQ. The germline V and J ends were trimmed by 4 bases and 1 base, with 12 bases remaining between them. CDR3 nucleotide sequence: TGCGCCAGCAGCCCAGGAGGGCAGTCCTACGAGCAGTACTTC. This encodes CASSPGGQSYEQYF.

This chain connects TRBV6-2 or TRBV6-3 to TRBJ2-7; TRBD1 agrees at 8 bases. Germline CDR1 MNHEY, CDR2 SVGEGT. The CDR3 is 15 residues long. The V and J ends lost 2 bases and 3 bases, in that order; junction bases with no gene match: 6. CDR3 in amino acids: CASSYPQGGNYEQYF. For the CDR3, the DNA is TGTGCCAGCAGTTACCCACAGGGGGGAAACTACGAGCAGTACTTC.

The CDR3 loop reads CASSMGQVNTGELFF. CDR3 sequence (DNA): TGTGCCAGTAGTATGGGTCAGGTAAACACCGGGGAGCTGTTTTTT. The chain carries TRBV19 and TRBJ2-2; D unresolved. V lost 3 bases to trimming and J lost 2 bases, with 10 bases between them. Germline V gene data show CDR1 as LNHDA and CDR2 as SQIVND (reference sequence). The length of the CDR3 is 15 residues.

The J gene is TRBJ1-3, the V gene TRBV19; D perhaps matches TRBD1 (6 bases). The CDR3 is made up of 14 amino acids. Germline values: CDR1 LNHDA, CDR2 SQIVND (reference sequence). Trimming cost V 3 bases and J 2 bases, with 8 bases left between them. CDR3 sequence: CASSIQGTGNTIYF. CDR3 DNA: TGTGCCAGTAGTATCCAGGGGACTGGAAACACCATATATTTT. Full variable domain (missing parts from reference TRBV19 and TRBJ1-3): DGGITQSPKYLFRKEGQNVTLSCEQNLNHDAMYWYRQDPGQGLRLIYYSQIVNDFQKGDIAEGYSVSREKKESFPLTVTSAQKNPTAFYLCASSIQGTGNTIYFGEGSWLTVV.

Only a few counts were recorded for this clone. CDR3 loop: CASSPKLDSGANVLTF. As DNA, the CDR3 is TGTGCCAGCAGCCCGAAACTAGACTCTGGGGCCAACGTCCTGACTTTC. This chain links TRBV7-6 with TRBJ2-6; D may be TRBD2 (5 bases). This CDR3 is 16 amino acids long. The V end lost 5 bases, the J end lost 0 bases, and 11 bases lay between the germline ends. CDR1 is SGHVS, CDR2 FNYEAQ, per germline.

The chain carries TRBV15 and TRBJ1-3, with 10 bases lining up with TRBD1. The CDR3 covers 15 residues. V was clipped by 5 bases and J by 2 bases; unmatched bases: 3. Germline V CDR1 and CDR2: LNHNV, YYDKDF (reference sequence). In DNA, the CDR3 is TGTGCCACCAGCTGGGGGACAGGGGCTGGAAACACCATATATTTT. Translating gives CATSWGTGAGNTIYF.

The CDR3: CASSPRQGALIISNQPQHF. The CDR3 DNA follows: TGTGCCAGCAGTCCGCGACAGGGGGCGCTTATCATTAGCAATCAGCCCCAGCATTTT. This chain links TRBV6-2 or TRBV6-3 with TRBJ1-5, with 10 nucleotides matching TRBD1. Germline V gene sequence: CDR1 MNHEY, CDR2 SVGEGT. This CDR3 spans 19 amino acids. V trimming: 5 bases; J trimming: 0 bases; junction bases outside the gene matches: 13.

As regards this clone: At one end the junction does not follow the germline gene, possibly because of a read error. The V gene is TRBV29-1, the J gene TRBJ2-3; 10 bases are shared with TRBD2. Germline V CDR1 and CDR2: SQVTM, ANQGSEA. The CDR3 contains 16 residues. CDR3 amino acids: CSVEGLAGASTDTQYF. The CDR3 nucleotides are TGCAGCGTAGAAGGCCTAGCGGGAGCTAGTACAGATACGCAGTATTTT.

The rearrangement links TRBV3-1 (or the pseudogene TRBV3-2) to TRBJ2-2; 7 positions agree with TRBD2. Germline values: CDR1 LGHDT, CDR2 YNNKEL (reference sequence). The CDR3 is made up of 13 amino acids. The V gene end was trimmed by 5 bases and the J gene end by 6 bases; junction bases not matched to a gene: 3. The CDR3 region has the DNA TGTGCCAGCAGCAGGAGCGGGGCCGGGGAGCTGTTTTTT. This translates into CASSRSGAGELFF.

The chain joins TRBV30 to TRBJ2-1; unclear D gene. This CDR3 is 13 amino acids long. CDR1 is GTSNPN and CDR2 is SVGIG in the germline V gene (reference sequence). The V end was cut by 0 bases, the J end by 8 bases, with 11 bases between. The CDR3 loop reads CAWSVSVEYEQFF. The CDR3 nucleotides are TGTGCCTGGAGTGTATCGGTGGAGTATGAGCAGTTCTTC. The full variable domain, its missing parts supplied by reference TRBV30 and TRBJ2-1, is SQTIHQWPATLVQPVGSPLSLECTVEGTSNPNLYWYRQAAGRGLQLLFYSVGIGQISSEVPQNLSASRPQDRQFILSSKKLLLSDSGFYLCAWSVSVEYEQFFGPGTRLTVL.

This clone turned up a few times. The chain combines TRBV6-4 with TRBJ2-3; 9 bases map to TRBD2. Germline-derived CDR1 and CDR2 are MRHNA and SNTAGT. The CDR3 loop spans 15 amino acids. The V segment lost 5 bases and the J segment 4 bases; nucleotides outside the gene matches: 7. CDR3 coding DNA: TGTGCCAGCAGTCCTAGCGGGAAGGGGTCAGATACGCAGTATTTT. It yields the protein CASSPSGKGSDTQYF.

The CDR3 DNA reads TGCGCCAGCAGGCCGAGCTCCGGCGGGCTTTATGGCTACACCTTC. Translated: CASRPSSGGLYGYTF. The V and J genes are TRBV5-1 and TRBJ1-2, with D hard to call. This CDR3 comprises 15 residues. Germline loops: CDR1 SGHRS, CDR2 YFSETQ. The V and J ends lost 5 bases and 5 bases respectively, with 19 bases between them.

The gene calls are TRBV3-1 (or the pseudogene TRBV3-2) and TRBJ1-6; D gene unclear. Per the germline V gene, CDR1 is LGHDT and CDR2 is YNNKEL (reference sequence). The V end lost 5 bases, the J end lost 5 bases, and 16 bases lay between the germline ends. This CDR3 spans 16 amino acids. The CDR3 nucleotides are TGTGCCAGCAGCTTGTTTTTCATACATCATAATTCACCCCTCCACTTT. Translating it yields CASSLFFIHHNSPLHF.

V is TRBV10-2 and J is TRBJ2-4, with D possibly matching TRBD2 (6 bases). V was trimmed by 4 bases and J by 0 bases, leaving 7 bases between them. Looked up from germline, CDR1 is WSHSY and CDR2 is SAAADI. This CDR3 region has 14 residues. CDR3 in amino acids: CASSVGGAKNIQYF. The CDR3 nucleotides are TGCGCCAGCAGTGTGGGGGGAGCCAAAAACATTCAGTACTTC.

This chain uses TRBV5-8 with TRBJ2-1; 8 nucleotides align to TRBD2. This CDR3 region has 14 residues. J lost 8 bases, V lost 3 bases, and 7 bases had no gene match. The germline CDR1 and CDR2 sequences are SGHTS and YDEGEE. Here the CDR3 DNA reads TGTGCCAGCAGCTCCAGCGGGAGAGGCTATGAGCAGTTCTTC. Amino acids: CASSSSGRGYEQFF. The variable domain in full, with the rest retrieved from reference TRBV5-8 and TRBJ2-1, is EAGVTQSPTHLIKTRGQQATLRCSPISGHTSVYWYQQALGLGLQFLLWYDEGEERNRGNFPPRFSGRQFPNYSSELNVNALELEDSALYLCASSSSGRGYEQFFGPGTRLTVL.

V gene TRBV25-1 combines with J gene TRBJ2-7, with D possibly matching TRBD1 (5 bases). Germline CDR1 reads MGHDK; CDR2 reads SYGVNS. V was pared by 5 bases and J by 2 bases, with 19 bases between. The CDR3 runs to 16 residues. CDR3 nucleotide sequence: TGTGCCAGCAGTCCCACCGTGCAGTGGGGCACCTACGAGCAGTACTTC. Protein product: CASSPTVQWGTYEQYF.

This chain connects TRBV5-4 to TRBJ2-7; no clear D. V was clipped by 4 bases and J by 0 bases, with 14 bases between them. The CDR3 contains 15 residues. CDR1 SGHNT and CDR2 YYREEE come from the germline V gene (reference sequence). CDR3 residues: CASSRSTGLSYEQYF. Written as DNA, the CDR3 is TGTGCCAGCAGCAGATCGACGGGTCTCTCCTACGAGCAGTACTTC.

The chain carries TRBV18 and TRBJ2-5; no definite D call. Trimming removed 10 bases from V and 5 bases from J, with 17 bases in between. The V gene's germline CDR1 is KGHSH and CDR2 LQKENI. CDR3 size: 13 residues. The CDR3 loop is CANSVTHTETQYF. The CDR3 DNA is TGTGCCAACTCCGTAACCCACACCGAGACCCAGTACTTC.

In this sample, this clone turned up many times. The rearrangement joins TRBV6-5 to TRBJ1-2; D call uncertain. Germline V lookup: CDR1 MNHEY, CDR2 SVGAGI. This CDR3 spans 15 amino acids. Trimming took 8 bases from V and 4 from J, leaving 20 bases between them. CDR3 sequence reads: CASSRGGSTVYGYTF. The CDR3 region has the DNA TGTGCCAGCTCCCGGGGAGGGTCTACAGTCTATGGCTACACCTTC.

DNA for the CDR3: TGTGCCTGGTCTGGGGACGGCGGAGGGAATTCACCCCTCCACTTT. Translation: CAWSGDGGGNSPLHF. The V gene is TRBV30, the J gene TRBJ1-6; D may be TRBD1 (5 bases). V lost 5 bases and J 7 bases, leaving 18 bases between the germline ends. CDR3 size: 15 residues. The germline V gene has CDR1 GTSNPN and CDR2 SVGIG (reference sequence).